This T cell receptor beta chain emerged from a study of immunodeficiency (dated by TCRdb to 2018 to 2020). Regarding the study in general: The repertoires were analyzed to search for VDJ recombination defects and oligoclonality. Study-wide conclusions, independent of this receptor: Severe oligoclonality, as judged by top-100 and total clonotype frequencies, was observed in patient CD8+ T cells but not in patient CD4+ T cells. Between patients and controls, productive entropy and V-J pairing of CD4+ T cells looked similar. In the entropy comparisons of patients versus healthy controls, patients were shown as n=3 (open circles), and an effect on thymic development was only suggested as possible.

Before TCR sequencing, CD3+CD4+ T cells were sorted out of fresh PBMCs. On this clone: Its antigen is not yet known. No much larger clone exists at a distance of one base, and base qualities are not known.

After extraction using the QIAamp DNA Blood Mini Kit, genomic DNA was sent off for immunoSEQ repertoire analysis. Multiplex PCR was used to amplify CDR3 regions from a standard amount of genomic DNA template. The PCR products underwent sequencing on an Illumina platform. Under the source paper's analysis protocol: Alignment of sequences to a reference was performed, and V, D and J gene definitions were taken from IMGT. Closely related sequences were merged by a nearest-neighbor clustering algorithm so that PCR and sequencing errors were removed. V, D and J usage was analyzed in productive unique and total sequences using ImmunoSEQ Analyzer tools and R version 3.6.1. TCRdb holds this immuneACCESS table with in-frame rearrangements only. Some clones are missing; in checked studies, unresolved V genes explain under half, and the rest has no known cause. The V and J calls and clone size were taken over from that table, and D and trimming were inferred from the DNA. The sample table holds about 3,600 clones, of which around 90% were seen once. The ten biggest clones cover roughly 4.5% of the sample.

Sequencing used CD4+ T cells from blood. The TCR comes from a human donor in good health.

DNA sequence: TGTGCCAGCAGTTTCAAAGCAGGGGGGATCGAAGAGACCCAGTACTTC. The encoded protein is CASSFKAGGIEETQYF. The chain is made from TRBV28 and TRBJ2-5; the best D guess is TRBD1, with 7 bases matching. The CDR3 spans 16 residues, from the cysteine through the phenylalanine. The CDR3 DNA has 48 bases and is translated from base 1. Looking up the germline V gene yields CDR1 MDHEN and CDR2 SYDVKM. A distance of 17 bases separates the germline ends of V and J, which lose 3 bases and 3 bases respectively.